The source of this T cell receptor beta chain is a study of cytomegalovirus exposure and HLA in healthy donors. Overall study results and limits: A later analysis found that most CMV-associated TCR beta chains appeared HLA-restricted. Presence/absence analyses assumed roughly uniform sequencing depth across donors, which may not hold. What was likely a sequencing artifact was a cluster of highly shared sequence variants. In an earlier analysis, in some 540 donors, most V segments appeared productive either ~87% or ~30% of the time.

This CDR3 is 13 amino acids long. V lost 3 bases to trimming and J lost 5 bases, with 9 bases between them. The germline gives CDR1 MDHEN, CDR2 SYDVKM. Notes on this clone: Its antigen remains unknown.

The primer mix had 60 Vbeta and 13 Jbeta primers. Method: immunoSEQ multiplex PCR; TCRdb's copy keeps in-frame clones and lacks some. The sample gives under 150,000 clones, under 90% of which show up once; more than 2% is in the top ten. The TCR originated in a boy aged 2 to 10 in good health and CMV-seronegative. This chain links TRBV28 with TRBJ2-3; D is undetermined. Input material: PBMCs. CDR3 sequence (DNA): TGTGCCAGCAGTTTGAGCGCGCGAGATACGCAGTATTTT. The encoded protein is CASSLSARDTQYF.